This TCR beta chain was captured by sequencing in a study of blood T cell repertoires in COVID-19. Study-level background: T cells, B-cell-depleted T cells, or PBMCs supplied cDNA or gDNA.

Those enrolled in Seattle joined during active infection and were followed longitudinally afterward. Original analysis: Amplification of reference gene primers was used by the study to estimate nucleated cell counts. TCRdb keeps only in-frame clones here, not all; method: immunoSEQ multiplex PCR. Clone size and V and J calls were adopted from that table, with D and trimming inferred from the DNA. Here the sample spans some 300,000 clones, just under 90% being singletons. This CDR3 has 13 residues. Germline V gene lookup returns CDR1 SEHNR and CDR2 FQNEAQ (reference sequence). The V end was cut by 7 bases, the J end by 2 bases, with 9 bases between.

Sequenced: peripheral blood. V is TRBV7-9 and J is TRBJ2-1; D might be TRBD2 (6 bases). The origin of this receptor is a woman in her forties or fifties with COVID-19, enrolled during active disease. CDR3 in amino acids: CASTSGPYNEQFF. The CDR3 DNA is TGTGCCAGCACAAGCGGGCCCTACAATGAGCAGTTCTTC.